Listed below are T cell receptor beta chains from one sample, sequenced in a study of blood T cells in healthy people across ages. TCRdb fed the 5' RACE reads into MiXCR, producing one record per CDR3 protein. The profile shows around 1,900,000 distinct CDR3 sequences, roughly 43% of them singletons. Sequencing was carried out using blood. All receptors derive from a human donor in good health. Both conserved end residues are part of each CDR3. Fields, in order: CDR3 length, V gene, J gene, D gene, clone size, CDR3 protein, CDR3 DNA. D genes are given only for firm matches. The listing skips clone size in some rows; elsewhere it reads once, few, many or a size class.

13	TRBV12-3/TRBV12-4	TRBJ1-1	NA	NA	CASSFLRTVEAFF	TGTGCCAGCAGCTTCCTAAGGACCGTTGAAGCTTTCTTT
15	TRBV6-2/TRBV6-3	TRBJ2-3	NA	NA	CASKVRQGSTDTQYF	TGTGCCAGCAAGGTGCGGCAGGGTAGCACAGATACGCAGTATTTT
14	TRBV7-2	TRBJ1-2	TRBD1	NA	CASSLENRGYGYTF	TGTGCCAGCAGCTTAGAGAACAGGGGCTATGGCTACACCTTC
10	TRBV29-1	TRBJ2-3	NA	NA	CSVEDGGLYF	TGCAGCGTTGAAGATGGGGGTTTGTATTTT
17	TRBV6-6	TRBJ1-1	TRBD1	NA	CASTGQGVSLMNTEAFF	TGTGCCAGCACAGGACAGGGCGTCTCCCTCATGAACACTGAAGCTTTCTTT
12	TRBV29-1	TRBJ2-5	NA	NA	CSVVLGQETQYF	TGCAGCGTTGTCTTGGGGCAAGAGACCCAGTACTTC
15	TRBV12-3/TRBV12-4	TRBJ2-7	TRBD2	few	CASSPRTSISYEQYF	TGTGCCAGCAGTCCTCGGACTAGCATCTCCTACGAGCAGTACTTC
14	TRBV12-3/TRBV12-4	TRBJ1-5	NA	NA	CANSPSYSNQPQHF	TGTGCCAACAGTCCAAGCTATAGCAATCAGCCCCAGCATTTT
16	TRBV4-2	TRBJ2-1	TRBD1	NA	CASSQIPGQGSYEQFF	TGTGCCAGCAGCCAAATTCCCGGACAGGGTTCCTATGAGCAGTTCTTC
14	TRBV29-1	TRBJ1-4	NA	once	CSVGQPSTNGKLFF	TGCAGCGTTGGACAGCCATCAACTAATGGAAAACTGTTTTTT
15	TRBV25-1	TRBJ1-2	NA	few	CASSEVATGIDGYTF	TGTGCCAGCAGTGAAGTCGCAACAGGGATCGATGGCTACACCTTC
16	TRBV15	TRBJ2-3	TRBD1	NA	CATSSGPGQHTDTQYF	TGTGCCACCAGCAGCGGCCCGGGACAGCACACAGATACGCAGTATTTT
15	TRBV7-2	TRBJ1-6	NA	few	CASSLAGRRDSPFHF	TGTGCCAGCAGCTTAGCGGGCCGGAGGGATTCACCCTTCCACTTT
13	TRBV4-3	TRBJ1-2	NA	many	CASSHSTTYGYTF	TGCGCCAGCAGCCACAGTACTACCTATGGCTACACCTTC
15	TRBV7-9	TRBJ1-4	NA	NA	CASSPRREREEKLFF	TGTGCCAGCAGCCCTCGGAGGGAAAGGGAAGAAAAACTGTTTTTT
14	TRBV7-8	TRBJ2-3	NA	few	CASSLRTTADTQYF	TGTGCCAGCAGCTTGAGGACTACCGCAGATACGCAGTATTTT
17	TRBV29-1	TRBJ2-7	NA	NA	CSVEGSERTSGPNEQYF	TGCAGCGTTGAAGGGTCGGAACGAACGAGTGGACCCAACGAGCAGTACTTC
13	TRBV29-1	TRBJ2-3	TRBD1	few	CSVLGQFTDTQYF	TGCAGCGTCCTGGGACAGTTCACAGATACGCAGTATTTT
15	TRBV5-6	TRBJ1-4	NA	few	CASSLSWGAWEKLFF	TGTGCCAGCAGCTTGAGCTGGGGGGCTTGGGAAAAACTGTTTTTT
15	TRBV15	TRBJ1-1	TRBD1	NA	CATSRTGGAETEAFF	TGTGCCACCAGCAGGACAGGGGGCGCCGAGACTGAAGCTTTCTTT
13	TRBV4-1	TRBJ2-4	NA	NA	CASSQVGTNILYF	TGCGCCAGCAGCCAAGTTGGGACGAACATTCTGTACTTC
14	TRBV4-1	TRBJ2-2	TRBD1	NA	CASSGRTGGGGLFF	TGCGCCAGCAGCGGTCGGACAGGGGGTGGGGGGCTGTTTTTT
15	TRBV7-8	TRBJ2-5	NA	few	CASSPRTGRKETQYF	TGTGCCAGCAGCCCTCGGACGGGGCGCAAAGAGACCCAGTACTTC
14	TRBV5-1	TRBJ2-3	NA	NA	CASSLEGSVGTQYF	TGCGCCAGCAGCCTCGAGGGGAGCGTTGGGACGCAGTATTTT
16	TRBV9	TRBJ1-1	NA	few	CASSLEKVLPNTEAFF	TGTGCCAGCAGCTTGGAGAAGGTTTTGCCGAACACTGAAGCTTTCTTT
15	TRBV12-3/TRBV12-4	TRBJ1-2	TRBD1	NA	CASSRNRGRDYGYTF	TGTGCCAGCAGTCGGAACAGGGGGCGAGACTATGGCTACACCTTC
17	TRBV5-1	TRBJ2-3	NA	NA	CASSLYTSITSTDTQYF	TGCGCCAGCAGCTTGTATACATCGATTACTAGCACAGATACGCAGTATTTT
14	TRBV28	TRBJ2-7	TRBD1	few	CAGSGTVGSYEQYF	TGTGCCGGCTCCGGGACAGTGGGCTCCTACGAGCAGTACTTC
11	TRBV7-2	TRBJ1-2	NA	few	CASSPETGITF	TGTGCCAGCAGCCCAGAGACAGGTATCACCTTC
13	TRBV6-6	TRBJ2-5	NA	few	CASSYGPGETQYF	TGTGCCAGCAGTTATGGGCCCGGTGAGACCCAGTACTTC
15	TRBV20-1	TRBJ2-5	TRBD1	NA	CSASSPRGPGETQYF	TGCAGTGCTAGTTCACCCAGGGGGCCGGGAGAGACCCAGTACTTC
15	TRBV15	TRBJ1-2	NA	few	CATSTGTGLGYGYTF	TGTGCCACCAGCACTGGGACGGGACTTGGGTATGGCTACACCTTC
12	TRBV5-6	TRBJ2-1	NA	few	CASSLRHTQMFF	TGTGCCAGCAGCTTAAGACATACCCAAATGTTCTTC
17	TRBV4-3	TRBJ2-2	NA	NA	CASSHDMISGLHGELFF	TGCGCCAGCAGCCATGATATGATCTCGGGCCTCCACGGGGAGCTGTTTTTT
17	TRBV20-1	TRBJ2-5	TRBD2	NA	CSFLPGLAGVNQETQYF	TGCAGCTTTCTCCCGGGACTAGCGGGGGTGAACCAAGAGACCCAGTACTTC
21	TRBV7-8	TRBJ1-5	NA	NA	CASSLAIAADTLGLSNQPQHF	TGTGCCAGCAGCTTAGCGATCGCAGCGGACACCCTGGGTCTGAGCAATCAGCCCCAGCATTTT
14	TRBV27	TRBJ1-2	TRBD1	NA	CASRQQGAFYGYTF	TGTGCCAGCAGGCAGCAGGGGGCCTTCTATGGCTACACCTTC
18	TRBV7-2	TRBJ1-5	TRBD1	NA	CASSLGTGYYDSNQPQHF	TGTGCCAGCAGCTTAGGGACAGGATACTACGATAGCAATCAGCCCCAGCATTTT
15	TRBV2	TRBJ2-1	NA	NA	CASSEVQGSYNEQFF	TGTGCCAGCAGCGAAGTACAGGGTAGCTACAATGAGCAGTTCTTC
14	TRBV5-1	TRBJ2-7	NA	NA	CASSPLQGDHEQYF	TGCGCCAGCAGCCCCCTTCAGGGCGACCACGAGCAGTACTTC
13	TRBV6-1	TRBJ2-1	TRBD1	NA	CASRQGAAYEQFF	TGTGCCAGCAGACAGGGGGCGGCCTACGAGCAGTTCTTC
13	TRBV12-3/TRBV12-4	TRBJ2-7	NA	NA	CASSFGQAYEQYF	TGTGCCAGCAGTTTTGGGCAGGCCTACGAGCAGTACTTC
15	TRBV4-3	TRBJ2-5	NA	NA	CASSQDEAGWGTQYF	TGCGCCAGCAGCCAAGATGAGGCCGGCTGGGGGACCCAGTACTTC
15	TRBV12-3/TRBV12-4	TRBJ1-2	TRBD1	NA	CASSVWDRGNYGYTF	TGTGCCAGCAGTGTATGGGACAGGGGTAACTATGGCTACACCTTC
15	TRBV20-1	TRBJ2-5	TRBD2	few	CSARDPGGYQETQYF	TGCAGTGCTAGAGACCCCGGGGGGTACCAAGAGACCCAGTACTTC
14	TRBV6-5	TRBJ2-7	NA	few	CASSPITVSYEQYF	TGTGCCAGCAGCCCCATCACAGTATCCTACGAGCAGTACTTC
12	TRBV19	TRBJ2-1	NA	NA	CASSMSGREQFF	TGTGCCAGTAGTATGTCCGGTCGGGAGCAGTTCTTC
14	TRBV7-2	TRBJ1-2	NA	once	CASSPRIGVEGYTF	TGTGCCAGCAGCCCTCGGATAGGGGTGGAGGGCTACACCTTC
15	TRBV7-2	TRBJ1-4	NA	NA	CTSSLVGGTNEKLFF	TGTACCAGCAGCTTAGTGGGGGGAACTAATGAAAAACTGTTTTTT
13	TRBV25-1	TRBJ2-7	TRBD1	NA	CASKGTDNYEQYF	TGTGCCAGCAAAGGGACAGACAACTACGAGCAGTACTTC
14	TRBV5-5	TRBJ2-2	NA	few	CASKWGRGAGELFF	TGTGCCAGCAAGTGGGGTCGGGGAGCCGGGGAGCTGTTTTTT
15	TRBV9	TRBJ2-7	TRBD1	NA	CASSQTSDRTYEQYF	TGTGCCAGCAGTCAGACCTCGGACAGGACTTACGAGCAGTACTTC
18	TRBV7-6	TRBJ2-1	TRBD2	many	CASSLDLLAGEKGNEQFF	TGTGCCAGCAGCCTGGACTTACTAGCGGGGGAGAAGGGAAATGAGCAGTTCTTC